This TCR beta chain derives from a study of T cells in tuberculosis. Study as a whole: PBMC were archived before or within 7 days of starting treatment.

Documented time point: new active TB diagnosis, blood taken before or within 7 days of starting treatment. HIV-seronegative South African adults aged 18 years or older had newly diagnosed active tuberculosis. On average about 100,000 T cells per donor were immunosequenced. Study outcomes and limitations: Samples were chosen by availability of cryopreserved specimens.

Remarks on this clone: Its specificity is not known.

V was pared by 3 bases and J by 2 bases, with 11 bases between. Germline V lookup: CDR1 MDHEN, CDR2 SYDVKM. The CDR3 is 14 amino acids. The data were produced by immunoSEQ multiplex PCR, yet TCRdb's version contains in-frame clones alone and is incomplete. Altogether some 30,000 clones are present, about 85% being singletons, with the ten largest covering roughly 5.7%. Sequenced here: PBMCs, sampled at tuberculosis diagnosis. The chain couples TRBV28 to TRBJ2-7; unclear D gene. The clonotype originates from an adult with tuberculosis. The DNA for the CDR3 is TGTGCCAGCAGTTTGGCAAGGCGGCCCTACGAGCAGTACTTC. This translates into CASSLARRPYEQYF.